This TCR beta chain was documented in a study of cytotoxic CD8 clonotypes in ibrutinib-treated CLL. Study in general: Within the patient group, about ten were relapsed/refractory and over 14 treatment-naive, and approximately 17 were IGHV unmutated. Response specimens were obtained following a median treatment duration of approximately 12 months, with a range of 6 to 36.

Regarding this clone: The antigen is unknown.

TCRdb's table, derived via immunoSEQ multiplex PCR, lists solely in-frame clones and lacks some. The sample has 160,000 or so clones, approximately 80% seen once. Findings of the study overall: Under treatment, the uncommon public clonotypes either contracted or remained stable.

V shed 5 bases and J 6 bases; nucleotides not matched to a gene: 6. Germline loops: CDR1 SGHTA, CDR2 FQGTGA. The CDR3 extends over 14 amino acids. The source of this sequence is a human donor with chronic lymphocytic leukemia. The J gene is TRBJ2-3, the V gene TRBV7-3; 9 positions match TRBD2. Material: PBMCs, obtained after 24 months of ibrutinib treatment. CDR3 loop: CASSLSGSLDTQYF. The CDR3 region has the DNA TGTGCCAGCAGCCTTAGCGGGAGTCTGGATACGCAGTATTTT.